The present entry profiles one T cell receptor beta chain with its context. Its antigen is still unknown. Trimming took 1 base from V and 4 from J, leaving 16 bases between them. Germline V lookup: CDR1 MNHEY, CDR2 SMNVEV (reference sequence). The CDR3 extends over 17 amino acids. These data originate in a study of T cell responses to AZD1222 COVID-19 vaccine. Findings and limits, study-wide: White British ancestry dominated among donors, who included more females, and clonal diversity was possibly underestimated.

The method was immunoSEQ multiplex PCR; TCRdb's version includes in-frame clones alone and lacks a portion of them. The sample lists about 110,000 clones; 70% to 90% were seen once. Second-dose timings of about 4 or about 12 weeks were pooled. The starting material was peripheral blood, obtained 28 days after the second AZD1222 dose. V usage is TRBV27 and J usage is TRBJ2-2; perhaps TRBD2 as D (5 bases). The TCR originated in an adult who received the AZD1222 COVID-19 vaccine. CDR3 DNA: TGTGCCAGCAGTTTATATGGAACTAGGTCTGCCACCGGGGAGCTGTTTTTT. Translation gives CASSLYGTRSATGELFF.